These T cell receptor beta chains were read from a single sample in a study of blood T cells in healthy people across ages. TCRdb fed the 5' RACE reads into MiXCR, producing one record per CDR3 protein. The repertoire holds roughly 1 million distinct CDR3 sequences, with 25% as singletons. Another study also made use of these data, one on T cells of mothers and their children.

The specimen was blood. Source of these receptors: a girl aged 2 to 9 in good health. Both conserved end residues are part of each CDR3. The order of the fields is J gene, V gene, D gene, clone size, CDR3 DNA, CDR3 protein. A D gene is named only where the DNA matches it firmly. Expanded clones get a size class; other rows say once, few or many, or leave the size out.

j_call: TRBJ1-2
v_call: TRBV5-1
d_call: .
clone_size: .
cdr3_nt: TGCGCCAGCAGCTCCACAGACGCTGCTGGCTACACCTTC
cdr3_aa: CASSSTDAAGYTF

j_call: TRBJ1-1
v_call: TRBV27
d_call: TRBD1
clone_size: .
cdr3_nt: TGTGCCAGCAGTCCGATCCCGGGACAGGGTAAGACTGAAGCTTTCTTT
cdr3_aa: CASSPIPGQGKTEAFF

j_call: TRBJ2-7
v_call: TRBV7-6
d_call: .
clone_size: .
cdr3_nt: TGTGCCAGCAGCCAGCGTAGCTACGAGCAGTACTTC
cdr3_aa: CASSQRSYEQYF

j_call: TRBJ2-3
v_call: TRBV28
d_call: TRBD2
clone_size: .
cdr3_nt: TGTGCCAGCAGTTACCTAAGGACTAGCGGGAGCGCAGATACGCAGTATTTT
cdr3_aa: CASSYLRTSGSADTQYF

j_call: TRBJ2-5
v_call: TRBV13
d_call: TRBD2
clone_size: .
cdr3_nt: TGTGCCAGCAGCTTATCGGGACTAGCGGAAGAGACCCAGTACTTC
cdr3_aa: CASSLSGLAEETQYF

j_call: TRBJ2-3
v_call: TRBV6-6
d_call: .
clone_size: .
cdr3_nt: TGTGCCAGCAGTCAAGGCGGTCTTTCGGGTACGCAGTATTTT
cdr3_aa: CASSQGGLSGTQYF

j_call: TRBJ2-7
v_call: TRBV13
d_call: TRBD2
clone_size: .
cdr3_nt: TGTGCCAGCAGCTTTTATCCAGCGGGAGGGTATAACGAGCAGTACTTC
cdr3_aa: CASSFYPAGGYNEQYF

j_call: TRBJ1-6
v_call: TRBV12-3/TRBV12-4
d_call: .
clone_size: .
cdr3_nt: TGTGCTAGCAGTACCAACGGACAACCTTCACCCCTCCACTTT
cdr3_aa: CASSTNGQPSPLHF

j_call: TRBJ2-1
v_call: TRBV28
d_call: .
clone_size: .
cdr3_nt: TGTGCCACATCTAGCTGGAGTTTTGGAAATGAGCAGTTCTTC
cdr3_aa: CATSSWSFGNEQFF

j_call: TRBJ1-3
v_call: TRBV28
d_call: .
clone_size: few
cdr3_nt: TGTGCCAGCAGTTTAACGTCCCGCTCTGGAAACACCATATATTTT
cdr3_aa: CASSLTSRSGNTIYF

j_call: TRBJ1-1
v_call: TRBV12-5
d_call: .
clone_size: .
cdr3_nt: TGTGCTAGCGGTTTTTCTCAGCCCAGGCAGGGACGAGGAACTGAAGCTTTCTTT
cdr3_aa: CASGFSQPRQGRGTEAFF

j_call: TRBJ2-7
v_call: TRBV3-1
d_call: TRBD2
clone_size: .
cdr3_nt: TGTGCCAGCAGCCACCTGGGGGGGGCCTACGAGCAGTACTTC
cdr3_aa: CASSHLGGAYEQYF

j_call: TRBJ2-5
v_call: TRBV7-6
d_call: TRBD2
clone_size: .
cdr3_nt: TGTGCCAGCAGTTCCGGGACTAGCGGGGGTGTGGAGACCCAGTACTTC
cdr3_aa: CASSSGTSGGVETQYF

j_call: TRBJ1-1
v_call: TRBV4-2
d_call: .
clone_size: .
cdr3_nt: TGTGCCAGCAGCCAAGAGGTCGGAGCTTTCTTT
cdr3_aa: CASSQEVGAFF

j_call: TRBJ2-1
v_call: TRBV2
d_call: .
clone_size: few
cdr3_nt: TGTGCCAGCAGTGATAGGGGTAGTTACAATGAGCAGTTCTTC
cdr3_aa: CASSDRGSYNEQFF

j_call: TRBJ1-5
v_call: TRBV7-9
d_call: TRBD1
clone_size: .
cdr3_nt: TGTGCCAGCAGCGCCGGGACAGGGGAAACACAGCAGCCCCAGCATTTT
cdr3_aa: CASSAGTGETQQPQHF

j_call: TRBJ1-2
v_call: TRBV7-9
d_call: .
clone_size: few
cdr3_nt: TGTGCCAGCAGCTTAGGCCAAAAGGAGGGCTACACCTTC
cdr3_aa: CASSLGQKEGYTF

j_call: TRBJ1-3
v_call: TRBV28
d_call: .
clone_size: few
cdr3_nt: TGTGCCAGCAACCCGGGAGGGTCTGGAAACACCATATATTTT
cdr3_aa: CASNPGGSGNTIYF